One sample yielded the 18 T cell receptor beta chains listed below, sequenced in a study of T cells in localized non-small cell lung cancer (dated by TCRdb to 2018 to 2021). Library construction relied on the immunoSEQ multiplex PCR assay. TCRdb provides this immuneACCESS table in a form limited to in-frame rearrangements. Some clones are lacking; in checked studies, under half of them reflect an unresolved V gene, and why the rest are absent is not known. Here the sample has 100,000 to 150,000 clones; about 90% occur a single time. The ten largest clones represent 1.7% of the sample. The sample was peripheral blood, taken before any cancer treatment. These receptors all come from a female donor over 55 with stage I lung adenocarcinoma.

With respect to this clone: This sample includes further DNA sequences coding for the same CDR3. The J gene is TRBJ1-2, the V gene TRBV20-1; D ambiguous. The V end was cut by 2 bases, the J end by 7 bases, with 8 bases between. Germline lookup yields CDR1 DFQATT and CDR2 SNEGSKA (reference sequence). This CDR3 region has 11 residues. CDR3 DNA sequence: TGCAGTGCTAGATCGGGTGGTGGCTACACCTTC. This translates into CSARSGGGYTF.

The chain combines TRBV7-2 with TRBJ2-1; TRBD2 agrees at 9 bases. Germline CDR1 is SGHTA and CDR2 is FQGNSA. Losses at the gene ends were 6 bases for V and 1 base for J; bases not matched to a gene: 4. The CDR3 is 15 amino acids. The CDR3 sequence: CASRSSGSSYNEQFF. The CDR3 region has the DNA TGTGCCAGCAGGAGTAGCGGGAGTTCCTACAATGAGCAGTTCTTC.

The chain carries TRBV18 and TRBJ1-3; D not certain. V lost 1 base and J lost 0, with 7 bases in between. Per the germline V gene, CDR1 is KGHSH and CDR2 is LQKENI. The CDR3 runs 15 residues. The CDR3 DNA sequence: TGTGCCAGCTCACCACAGCACATCTCTGGAAACACCATATATTTT. As protein: CASSPQHISGNTIYF.

The chain links TRBV14 to TRBJ2-1; TRBD2 matches at 10 bases. J lost 8 bases, V lost 5 bases, and 9 bases had no gene match. CDR3 length: 15 residues. CDR1 is SGHDN and CDR2 is FVKESK in the germline V gene. The CDR3 DNA is TGTGCCAGCAGCTCTCGACTAGCGGGCAGCTATGAGCAGTTCTTC. Translation: CASSSRLAGSYEQFF.

The rearrangement joins TRBV6-5 to TRBJ2-7; D might be TRBD2 (6 bases). This CDR3 contains 14 residues. Germline CDR1 reads MNHEY; CDR2 reads SVGAGI. Trimming took 2 bases from V and 6 from J, leaving 14 bases between them. In DNA, the CDR3 is TGTGCCAGCAGTTACCTCGGGACTCTCCCCGAGCAGTACTTC. Amino acid sequence: CASSYLGTLPEQYF.

This clone was observed a single time. The V gene is TRBV21-1, the J gene TRBJ1-3; no DNA check was done on the table's D call, TRBD1. TRBV21-1 represents a pseudogene. CDR3 size: 14 residues. CDR3 loop: CAGRQGAPGNTIYF. The DNA of the CDR3 is TGTGCCGGACGACAGGGGGCTCCTGGAAACACCATATATTTT.

This rearrangement joins TRBV7-9 to TRBJ2-7, with TRBD2 identical over 10 bases. The CDR3 contains 13 residues. Germline V gene data show CDR1 as SEHNR and CDR2 as FQNEAQ (reference sequence). Trimming removed 8 bases from V and 2 bases from J; junction bases left unmatched: 3. The CDR3 is CASVTSGAYEQYF. For the CDR3, the DNA is TGTGCCAGCGTAACTAGCGGGGCCTACGAGCAGTACTTC. Looking up the rest from reference TRBV7-9 and TRBJ2-7 gives the full variable domain: DTGVSQNPRHKITKRGQNVTFRCDPISEHNRLYWYRQTLGQGPEFLTYFQNEAQLEKSRLLSDRFSAERPKGSFSTLEIQRTEQGDSAMYLCASVTSGAYEQYFGPGTRLTVT.

This clone was found once. The chain couples TRBV5-1 to TRBJ1-1; D gene unclear. CDR1 is SGHRS, CDR2 YFSETQ, per germline. The CDR3 is 14 residues long. Between the trimmed V and J ends, which lost 0 bases and 8 bases, there was a span of 14 bases. Here the CDR3 reads CASSLEDPRAEAFF. As DNA, the CDR3 is TGCGCCAGCAGCTTGGAGGACCCAAGGGCGGAAGCTTTCTTT.

This clone has only one observation. The V call is TRBV29-1, the J call TRBJ2-7; tentatively, D is TRBD1 (8 bases). The CDR3 is made up of 12 amino acids. From germline, CDR1 is SQVTM and CDR2 ANQGSEA. V dropped 5 bases and J dropped 6 bases, with 14 bases sitting between them. The CDR3 loop reads CSVTGGEGEQYF. CDR3 in DNA: TGCAGCGTTACAGGGGGGGAGGGCGAGCAGTACTTC.

The J gene is TRBJ2-3, the V gene TRBV10-3, with 7 bases that match TRBD1. Germline V lookup: CDR1 ENHRY, CDR2 SYGVKD. The CDR3 is 12 residues long. Trimming cost V 8 bases and J 2 bases; bases outside gene matches: 1. The CDR3 here is CAIGTDTDTQYF. The DNA of the CDR3 is TGTGCCATCGGGACAGACACAGATACGCAGTATTTT.

The chain couples TRBV15 to TRBJ2-7; D assignment may be TRBD1 or TRBD2 (5 bases each). CDR3 size: 13 residues. CDR1 and CDR2 from the germline V gene are LNHNV and YYDKDF (reference sequence). V was trimmed by 0 bases and J by 9 bases, leaving 12 bases between them. The CDR3, as DNA: TGTGCCACCAGCAGAGACTTCCGGGACGTGCAGTACTTC. Its protein is CATSRDFRDVQYF.

The chain recombines TRBV2 with TRBJ2-2; D gene unclear. V was pared by 4 bases and J by 2 bases, with 8 bases between. CDR1 is SNHLY and CDR2 is FYNNEI in the germline V gene. The CDR3 covers 14 residues. This chain's CDR3 is CASSAVRNTGELFF. The CDR3 nucleotides read TGTGCCAGCAGTGCCGTTCGTAACACCGGGGAGCTGTTTTTT.

Worth noting for this clone: The junction shows a germline mismatch at one end, possibly a read error. The CDR3 bases are TGCAACGTTACCGGGGCGAACACCGGGGAGCTGTTTTTT. As protein: CNVTGANTGELFF. The chain recombines TRBV29-1 with TRBJ2-2, with a tentative D call TRBD2 (5 bases). There are 13 residues in the CDR3. Per germline, CDR1 SQVTM and CDR2 ANQGSEA.

V and J are TRBV4-2 and TRBJ2-7; TRBD2 aligns across 13 bases. Trimming cost V 1 base and J 2 bases; bases outside gene matches: 8. The CDR3 loop spans 18 amino acids. Germline V gives CDR1 LGHNA, CDR2 YNFKEQ. As DNA, the CDR3 is TGTGCCAGCAGCCAAGGATTACTAGCGGGAGGGAATACCTACGAGCAGTACTTC. This sequence encodes CASSQGLLAGGNTYEQYF.

The J gene is TRBJ2-5, the V gene TRBV7-7, with D possibly being TRBD2 (5 bases). This CDR3 spans 13 amino acids. Germline loops: CDR1 SSHAT, CDR2 FNYEAQ (reference sequence). DNA of the CDR3: TGTGCTAGCGCGTTGACGTTCCAAGAGACCCAGTACTTC. This translates into CASALTFQETQYF.

The chain is built from TRBV28 and TRBJ1-5; TRBD1 might be the D (6 bases). The germline V gene has CDR1 MDHEN and CDR2 SYDVKM. This CDR3 is built from 15 residues. The germline V and J ends were trimmed by 7 bases and 2 bases, with 15 bases remaining between them. Here the CDR3 reads CASTLPGGGNQPQHF. The CDR3 region has the DNA TGTGCCAGCACCTTGCCGGGGGGCGGCAATCAGCCCCAGCATTTT.

This rearrangement joins TRBV27 to TRBJ1-4; 9 nucleotides line up with TRBD1. Germline lookup yields CDR1 MNHEY and CDR2 SMNVEV (reference sequence). Trimming removed 3 bases from V and 4 bases from J; junction bases left unmatched: 6. This CDR3 has 16 residues. CDR3 sequence reads: CASSFYRGRNNEKLFF. CDR3 bases: TGTGCCAGCAGTTTTTACAGGGGGCGAAATAATGAAAAACTGTTTTTT. The full variable domain, completed using reference TRBV27 and TRBJ1-4, is EAQVTQNPRYLITVTGKKLTVTCSQNMNHEYMSWYRQDPGLGLRQIYYSMNVEVTDKGDVPEGYKVSRKEKRNFPLILESPSPNQTSLYFCASSFYRGRNNEKLFFGSGTQLSVL.

The genes are TRBV10-1 and TRBJ2-7, with 7 positions matching TRBD1. Looked up from germline, CDR1 is WNHNN and CDR2 is SYGVQD (reference sequence). With 4 bases clipped from V and 7 bases from J, the junction kept 10 bases outside the gene matches. The CDR3 is 14 amino acids. The CDR3 region is CASSVGVRGFEQYF. The CDR3 bases are TGCGCCAGCAGTGTGGGAGTCAGGGGGTTTGAGCAGTACTTC.